The following is a T cell receptor (beta chain) sequence with its context. It lacks a known antigen. Base qualities are not at hand, and no much larger clone is one base apart. During the collection period, no infections or other immune events were recorded for the healthy donors. Time-dependent variance in a beta-binomial model of T-cell clone differential abundance was calibrated using healthy-donor blood repertoires as a training cohort. There were 10 healthy donors in the training cohort, of whom 3 were female and 7 were male. The donors were between roughly 25 and 70 years old, with an average age of about 47 years. Whole blood, obtained from a commercial supplier, was collected from each healthy donor at three time points spaced roughly 2 weeks apart. Genomic DNA was extracted from unsorted whole blood for immunosequencing. CDR1 ENHRY and CDR2 SYGVKD are derived from the germline V gene. The CDR3 spans 13 residues, from the cysteine through the phenylalanine. Just the 39-base CDR3 DNA is kept, in frame starting at base 1. After removal of 10 bases from V and 0 bases from J, the junction retains 4 bases not matched to a gene.

This record belongs to a study of identifying expanded T cells in peripheral blood (dated by TCRdb to about 2019). With respect to the entire study: Technical replicates were generated by sequencing separate aliquots of the same genomic DNA pool, and four replicates were compared pairwise.

TCRbeta CDR3 regions were profiled with the immunoSEQ Assay using bias-controlled multiplex PCR amplification of genomic DNA. In the paper's pipeline: The absolute abundance of each unique TCRbeta CDR3 region was quantified after sequences were collapsed and filtered. Differential abundance was tested with two models: a binomial (Fisher-equivalent) model and a beta-binomial model that adds time-dependent variance fitted from healthy donors. Clones with fewer than 5 combined templates were removed, and a clone was called differentially abundant if the clone's Benjamini-Hochberg FDR was below 0.01. Beta-binomial variance was modeled as a function of total template count across the two samples using the form v = (b*log(k)+a)^2. TCRdb retrieved this table from immuneACCESS and kept in-frame rearrangements only. Not all clones are present; in checked studies, unresolved V genes account for under half, and no reason is known for the remainder. V, J and clone size derive from that table, while D and trimming were established from the DNA sequence. This sample gives fewer than 130,000 clones in total; around 88% of them show up just once. Less than 20% of the sample is taken by the ten largest.

What the study reported, not specific to this receptor: In all healthy donors, the variance in clone template counts between samples taken two weeks apart rose significantly as total template count increased. Between technical replicates the binomial model flagged approximately 1.2 differentially abundant clones, whereas over roughly 2 weeks the binomial model flagged about 15 and over roughly 4 weeks around 19. The authors expected that over much longer intervals, such as months to years, biological variance in healthy repertoires might increase even further. The beta-binomial model significantly reduced the number of clones called differentially abundant and the false-positive rate across all healthy-donor time intervals.

The sequencing sample was made of blood. The chain was built from TRBV10-3 and TRBJ1-1, with 8 bases in between that match TRBD1. The clonotype originates from a person aged 18 to 75 in good health. The bases read TGTGCCACCCGACAGGGGATGAACACTGAAGCTTTCTTT. Protein translation: CATRQGMNTEAFF.